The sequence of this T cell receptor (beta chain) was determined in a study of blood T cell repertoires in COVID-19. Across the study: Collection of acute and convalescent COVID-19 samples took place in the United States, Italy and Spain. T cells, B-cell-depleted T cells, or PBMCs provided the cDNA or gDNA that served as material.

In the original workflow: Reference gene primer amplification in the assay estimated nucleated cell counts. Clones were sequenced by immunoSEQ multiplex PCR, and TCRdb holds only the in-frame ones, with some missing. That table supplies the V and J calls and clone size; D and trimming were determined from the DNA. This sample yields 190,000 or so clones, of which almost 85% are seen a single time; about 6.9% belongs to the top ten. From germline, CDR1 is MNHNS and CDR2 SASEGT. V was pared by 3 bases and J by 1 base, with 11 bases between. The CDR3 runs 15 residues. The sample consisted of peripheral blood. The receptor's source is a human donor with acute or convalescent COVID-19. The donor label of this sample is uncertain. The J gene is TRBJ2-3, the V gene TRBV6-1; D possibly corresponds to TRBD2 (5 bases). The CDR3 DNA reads TGTGCCAGCAGTGACCGGGGTGGCGGCACAGATACGCAGTATTTT. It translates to CASSDRGGGTDTQYF.